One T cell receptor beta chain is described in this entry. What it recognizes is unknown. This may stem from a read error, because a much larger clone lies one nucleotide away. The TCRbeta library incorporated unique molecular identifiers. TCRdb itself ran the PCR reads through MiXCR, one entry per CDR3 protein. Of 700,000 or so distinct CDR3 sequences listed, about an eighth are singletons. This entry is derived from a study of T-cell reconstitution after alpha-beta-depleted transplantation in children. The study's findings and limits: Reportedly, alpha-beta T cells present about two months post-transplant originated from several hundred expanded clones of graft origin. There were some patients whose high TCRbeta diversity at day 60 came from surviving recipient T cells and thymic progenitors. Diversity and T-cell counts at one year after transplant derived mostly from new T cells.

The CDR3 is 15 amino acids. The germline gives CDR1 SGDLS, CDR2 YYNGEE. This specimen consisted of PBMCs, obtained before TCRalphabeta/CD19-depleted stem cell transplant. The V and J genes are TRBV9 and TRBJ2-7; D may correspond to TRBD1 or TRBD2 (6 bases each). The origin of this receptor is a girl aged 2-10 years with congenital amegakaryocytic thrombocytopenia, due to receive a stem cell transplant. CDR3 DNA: TGTGCCTGCAGCGTAGGGGGGAGTGGTCTCAACGAGCAGTACTTC. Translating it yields CACSVGGSGLNEQYF. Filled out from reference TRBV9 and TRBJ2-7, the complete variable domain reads DSGVTQTPKHLITATGQRVTLRCSPRSGDLSVYWYQQSLDQGLQFLIQYYNGEERAKGNILERFSAQQFPDLHSELNLSSLELGDSALYFCACSVGGSGLNEQYFGPGTRLTVT.